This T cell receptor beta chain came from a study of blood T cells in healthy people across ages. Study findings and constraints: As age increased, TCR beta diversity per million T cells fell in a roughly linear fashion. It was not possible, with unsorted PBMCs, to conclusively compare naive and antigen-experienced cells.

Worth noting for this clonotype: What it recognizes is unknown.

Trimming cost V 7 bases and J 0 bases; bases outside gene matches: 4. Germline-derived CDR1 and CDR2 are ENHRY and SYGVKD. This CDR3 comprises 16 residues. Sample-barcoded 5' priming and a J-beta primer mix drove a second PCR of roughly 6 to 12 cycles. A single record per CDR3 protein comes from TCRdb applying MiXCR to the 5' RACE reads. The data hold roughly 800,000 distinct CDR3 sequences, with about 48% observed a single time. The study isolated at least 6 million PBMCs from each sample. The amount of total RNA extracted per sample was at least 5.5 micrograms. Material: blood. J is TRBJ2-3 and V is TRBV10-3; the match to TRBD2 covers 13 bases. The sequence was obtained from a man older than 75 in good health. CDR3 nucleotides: TGTGCCATCAAAAGGACTAGCGGGAGTAGCACAGATACGCAGTATTTT. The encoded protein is CAIKRTSGSSTDTQYF.